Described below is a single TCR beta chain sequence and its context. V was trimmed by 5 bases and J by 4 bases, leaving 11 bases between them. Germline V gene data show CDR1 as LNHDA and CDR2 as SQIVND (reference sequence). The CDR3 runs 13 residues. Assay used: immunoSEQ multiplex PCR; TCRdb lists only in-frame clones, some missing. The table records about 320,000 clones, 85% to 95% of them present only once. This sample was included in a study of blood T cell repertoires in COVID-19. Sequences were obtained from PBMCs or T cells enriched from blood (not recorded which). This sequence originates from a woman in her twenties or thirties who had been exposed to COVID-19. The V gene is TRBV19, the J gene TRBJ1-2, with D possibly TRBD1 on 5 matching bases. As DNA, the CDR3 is TGTGCCAGTAGTCAGGGATCCCTCTATGGCTACACCTTC. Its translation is CASSQGSLYGYTF.